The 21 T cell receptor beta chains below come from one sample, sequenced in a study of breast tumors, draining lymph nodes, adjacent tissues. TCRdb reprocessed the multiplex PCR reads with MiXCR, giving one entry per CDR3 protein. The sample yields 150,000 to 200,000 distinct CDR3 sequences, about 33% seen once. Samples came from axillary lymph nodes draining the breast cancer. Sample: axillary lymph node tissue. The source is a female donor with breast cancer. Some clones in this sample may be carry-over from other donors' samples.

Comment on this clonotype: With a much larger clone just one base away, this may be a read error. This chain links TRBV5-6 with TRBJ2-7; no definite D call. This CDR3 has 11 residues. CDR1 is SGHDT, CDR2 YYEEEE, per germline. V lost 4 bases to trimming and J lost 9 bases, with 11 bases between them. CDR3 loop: CASSRGSAQYF. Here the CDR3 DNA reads TGTGCCAGCAGCCGAGGATCCGCGCAGTACTTC.

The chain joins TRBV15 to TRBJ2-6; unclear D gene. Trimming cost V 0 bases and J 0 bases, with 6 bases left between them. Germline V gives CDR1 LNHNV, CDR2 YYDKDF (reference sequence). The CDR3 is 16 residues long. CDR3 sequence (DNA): TGTGCCACCAGCAGAGACACTGGCTCTGGGGCCAACGTCCTGACTTTC. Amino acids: CATSRDTGSGANVLTF.

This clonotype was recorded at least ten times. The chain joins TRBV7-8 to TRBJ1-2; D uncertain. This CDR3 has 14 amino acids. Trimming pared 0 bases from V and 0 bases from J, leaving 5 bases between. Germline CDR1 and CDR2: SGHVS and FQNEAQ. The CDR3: CASSLAGANYGYTF. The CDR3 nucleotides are TGTGCCAGCAGCTTAGCCGGAGCTAACTATGGCTACACCTTC.

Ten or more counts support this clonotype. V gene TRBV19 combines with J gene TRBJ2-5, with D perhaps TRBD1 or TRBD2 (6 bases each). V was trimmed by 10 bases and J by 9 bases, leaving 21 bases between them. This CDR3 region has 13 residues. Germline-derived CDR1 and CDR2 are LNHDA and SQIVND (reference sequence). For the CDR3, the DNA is TGTGCCACCGGGGTTAGGGGGGCCGGACCCCAGTACTTC. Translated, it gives CATGVRGAGPQYF.

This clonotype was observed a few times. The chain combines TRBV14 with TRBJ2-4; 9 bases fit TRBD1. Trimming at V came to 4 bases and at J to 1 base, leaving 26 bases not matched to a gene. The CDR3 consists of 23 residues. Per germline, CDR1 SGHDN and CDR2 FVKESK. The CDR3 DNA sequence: TGTGCCAGCAGCCCAGGATCCTATAACAGGGGGCTGGGTGCCCGTTTGGCCAAAAACATTCAGTACTTC. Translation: CASSPGSYNRGLGARLAKNIQYF.

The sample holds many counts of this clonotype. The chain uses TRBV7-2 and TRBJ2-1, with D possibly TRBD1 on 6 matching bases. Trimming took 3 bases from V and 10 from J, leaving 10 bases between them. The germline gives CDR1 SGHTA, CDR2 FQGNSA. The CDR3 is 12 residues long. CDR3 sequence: CASSFTGLEQFF. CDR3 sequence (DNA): TGTGCCAGCAGCTTTACAGGGTTGGAGCAGTTCTTC.

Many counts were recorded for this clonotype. In nucleotides, the CDR3 is TGTGCCAGCAGTTACTCAGCTAGCGGGAGGGCCTTAGATACGCAGTATTTT. Encoded protein: CASSYSASGRALDTQYF. The J gene is TRBJ2-3, the V gene TRBV6-2 or TRBV6-3; TRBD2 matches 12 bases. The CDR3 spans 17 residues. CDR1 and CDR2 (germline): MNHEY, SVGEGT. Trimming at V came to 0 bases and at J to 5 bases, leaving 6 bases not matched to a gene.

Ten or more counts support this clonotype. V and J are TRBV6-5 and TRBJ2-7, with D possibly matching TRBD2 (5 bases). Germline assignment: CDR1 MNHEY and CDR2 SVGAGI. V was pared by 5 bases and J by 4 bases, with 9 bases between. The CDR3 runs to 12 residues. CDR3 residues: CASSRTLYEQYF. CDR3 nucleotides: TGTGCCAGCAGTCGGACTCTTTACGAGCAGTACTTC.

The CDR3 DNA follows: TGTGCCAGCAGTGAATATTTGGACCAGAATTCACCCCTCCACTTT. It yields the protein CASSEYLDQNSPLHF. The chain has TRBV25-1 and TRBJ1-6; D is unclear. CDR1 and CDR2 from the germline V gene are MGHDK and SYGVNS. CDR3 length: 15 residues. V dropped 0 bases and J dropped 7 bases, with 10 bases sitting between them. The variable domain in full, completed from reference TRBV25-1 and TRBJ1-6, reads EADIYQTPRYLVIGTGKKITLECSQTMGHDKMYWYQQDPGMELHLIHYSYGVNSTEKGDLSSESTVSRIRTEHFPLTLESARPSHTSQYLCASSEYLDQNSPLHFGNGTRLTVT.

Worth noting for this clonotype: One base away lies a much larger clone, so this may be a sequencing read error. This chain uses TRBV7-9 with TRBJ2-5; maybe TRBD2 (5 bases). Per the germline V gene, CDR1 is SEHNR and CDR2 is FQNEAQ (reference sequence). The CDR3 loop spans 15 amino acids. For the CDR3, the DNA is TGTGCCAGCAGCTCCCCGAAGGGAGTTCAAGAGACCCAGCACTTC. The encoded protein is CASSSPKGVQETQHF.

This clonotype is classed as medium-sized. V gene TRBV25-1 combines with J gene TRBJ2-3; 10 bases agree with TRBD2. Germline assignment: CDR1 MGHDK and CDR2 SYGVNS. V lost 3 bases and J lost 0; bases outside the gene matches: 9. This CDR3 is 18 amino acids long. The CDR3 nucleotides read TGTGCCAGCAGTGACGGTAGCGGGGGGAGCATGAGCACAGATACGCAGTATTTT. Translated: CASSDGSGGSMSTDTQYF. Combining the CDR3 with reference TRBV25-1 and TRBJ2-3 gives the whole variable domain EADIYQTPRYLVIGTGKKITLECSQTMGHDKMYWYQQDPGMELHLIHYSYGVNSTEKGDLSSESTVSRIRTEHFPLTLESARPSHTSQYLCASSDGSGGSMSTDTQYFGPGTRLTVL.

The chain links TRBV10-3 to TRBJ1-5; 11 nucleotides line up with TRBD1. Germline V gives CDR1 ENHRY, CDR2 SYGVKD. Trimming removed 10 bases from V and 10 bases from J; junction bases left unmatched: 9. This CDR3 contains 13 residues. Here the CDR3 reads CATKGDRGCPQHF. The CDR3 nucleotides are TGTGCCACCAAGGGGGACAGGGGGTGCCCCCAGCATTTT.

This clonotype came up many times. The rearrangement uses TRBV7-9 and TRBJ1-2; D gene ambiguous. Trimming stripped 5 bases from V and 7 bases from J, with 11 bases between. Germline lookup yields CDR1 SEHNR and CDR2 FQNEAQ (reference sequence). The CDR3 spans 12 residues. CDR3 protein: CASSPLPGGYTF. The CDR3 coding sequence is TGTGCCAGCAGCCCTCTCCCTGGTGGCTACACCTTC. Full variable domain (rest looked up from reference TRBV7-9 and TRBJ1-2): DTGVSQNPRHKITKRGQNVTFRCDPISEHNRLYWYRQTLGQGPEFLTYFQNEAQLEKSRLLSDRFSAERPKGSFSTLEIQRTEQGDSAMYLCASSPLPGGYTFGSGTRLTVV.

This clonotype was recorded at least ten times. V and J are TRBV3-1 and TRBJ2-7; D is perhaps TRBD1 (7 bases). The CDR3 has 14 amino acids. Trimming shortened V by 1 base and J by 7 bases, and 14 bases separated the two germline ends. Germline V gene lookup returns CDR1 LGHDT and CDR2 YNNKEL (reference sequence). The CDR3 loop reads CASSQGAGGREQYF. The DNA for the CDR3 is TGTGCCAGCAGCCAAGGAGCAGGGGGGAGGGAGCAGTACTTC.

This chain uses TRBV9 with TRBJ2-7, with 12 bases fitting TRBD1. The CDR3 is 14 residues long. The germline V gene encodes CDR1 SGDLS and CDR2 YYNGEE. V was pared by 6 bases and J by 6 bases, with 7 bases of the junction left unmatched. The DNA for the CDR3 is TGTGCCAGCACCGCGGGACAGGGGGCGATCGAGCAGTACTTC. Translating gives CASTAGQGAIEQYF.

DNA of the CDR3: TGTGCCAGCAGTTTCGCGGGGGGAAACTATGAGCAGTTCTTC. Protein product: CASSFAGGNYEQFF. The chain has TRBV12-3 or TRBV12-4 and TRBJ2-1, with 8 nucleotides matching TRBD2. This CDR3 comprises 14 residues. V lost 3 bases, J lost 8 bases, and 6 bases stayed unmatched.

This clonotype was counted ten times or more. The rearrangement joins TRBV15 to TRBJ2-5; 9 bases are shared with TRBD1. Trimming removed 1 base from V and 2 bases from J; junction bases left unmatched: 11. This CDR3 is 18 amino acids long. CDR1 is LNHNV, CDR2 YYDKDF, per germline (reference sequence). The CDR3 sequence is CATSRVPFSGTGQETQYF. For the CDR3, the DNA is TGTGCCACCAGCAGAGTTCCCTTTTCCGGGACAGGGCAAGAGACCCAGTACTTC.

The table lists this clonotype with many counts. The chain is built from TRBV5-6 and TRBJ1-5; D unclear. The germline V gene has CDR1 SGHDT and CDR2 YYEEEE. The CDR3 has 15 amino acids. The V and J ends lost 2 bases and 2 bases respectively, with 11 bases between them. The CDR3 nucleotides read TGTGCCAGCAGCTTATGGCGGGGTCGCAATCAGCCCCAGCATTTT. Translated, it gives CASSLWRGRNQPQHF.

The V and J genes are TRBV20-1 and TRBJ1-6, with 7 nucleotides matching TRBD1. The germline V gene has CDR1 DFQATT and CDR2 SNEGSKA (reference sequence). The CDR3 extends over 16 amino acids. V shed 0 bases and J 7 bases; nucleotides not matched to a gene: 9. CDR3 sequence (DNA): TGCAGTGCTAGAGATAGCGGGGACAGTCGCAATTCACCCCTCCACTTT. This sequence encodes CSARDSGDSRNSPLHF.

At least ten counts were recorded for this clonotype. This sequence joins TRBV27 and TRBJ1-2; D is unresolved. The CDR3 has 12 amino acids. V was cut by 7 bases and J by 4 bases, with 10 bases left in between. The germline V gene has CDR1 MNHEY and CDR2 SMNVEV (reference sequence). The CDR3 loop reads CASMHRAYGYTF. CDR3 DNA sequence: TGTGCCAGCATGCATAGGGCCTATGGCTACACCTTC.

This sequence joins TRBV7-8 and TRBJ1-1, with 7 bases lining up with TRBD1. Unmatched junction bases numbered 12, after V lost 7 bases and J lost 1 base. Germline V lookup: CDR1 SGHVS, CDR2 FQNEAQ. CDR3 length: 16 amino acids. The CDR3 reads CASTSIRDSKNTEAFF. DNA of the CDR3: TGTGCCAGCACCTCGATCCGGGACAGCAAGAACACTGAAGCTTTCTTT. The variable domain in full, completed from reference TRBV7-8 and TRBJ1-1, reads GAGVSQSPRYKVAKRGQDVALRCDPISGHVSLFWYQQALGQGPEFLTYFQNEAQLDKSGLPSDRFFAERPEGSVSTLKIQRTQQEDSAVYLCASTSIRDSKNTEAFFGQGTRLTVV.